A selection of T cell receptor beta chains follows, all from one sample in a study of T cell responses to AZD1222 COVID-19 vaccine. Method: immunoSEQ multiplex PCR; TCRdb's copy keeps in-frame clones and lacks some. The sample records 140,000 to 150,000 clones, over 85% being singletons. The sequencing used peripheral blood, collected on day 0 of AZD1222 vaccination. These receptors originate from an adult in good health. Each CDR3 is given with its conserved first and last residue. A D gene is named only where the DNA matches it firmly.

length,V,D,J,CDR3,DNA
16,TRBV18,.,TRBJ1-2,CASSRRADNTNYGYTF,TGTGCCAGCTCACGGCGAGCCGACAATACTAACTATGGCTACACCTTC
17,TRBV5-1,.,TRBJ2-2,CASSSSVQGRNTGELFF,TGCGCCAGCAGCTCCAGCGTACAGGGCAGAAACACCGGGGAGCTGTTTTTT
15,TRBV5-1,.,TRBJ2-1,CASSLVRHSYNEQFF,TGCGCCAGCAGCTTGGTACGACACTCCTACAATGAGCAGTTCTTC
14,TRBV7-9,.,TRBJ1-2,CASSLVEGGDGYTF,TGTGCCAGCAGCTTAGTCGAGGGGGGCGATGGCTACACCTTC
13,TRBV5-1,.,TRBJ1-1,CASSLSPNTEAFF,TGCGCCAGCAGCTTGAGTCCGAACACTGAAGCTTTCTTT
11,TRBV2,.,TRBJ1-1,CASSVNTEAFF,TGTGCCAGCAGTGTGAACACTGAAGCTTTCTTT
11,TRBV4-2,.,TRBJ2-1,CASSQGNEQFF,TGTGCCAGCAGCCAAGGGAATGAGCAGTTCTTC
15,TRBV9,.,TRBJ2-7,CASSPTLRPDYEQYF,TGTGCCAGCAGCCCGACGCTCCGACCGGACTACGAGCAGTACTTC
15,TRBV6-5,.,TRBJ2-1,CASSPLLTSTDEQFF,TGTGCCAGCAGTCCCCTCCTGACTAGTACTGATGAGCAGTTCTTC
14,TRBV7-8,.,TRBJ1-1,CASSFRDFDTEAFF,TGTGCCAGCAGCTTCCGGGACTTTGACACTGAAGCTTTCTTT
15,TRBV28,.,TRBJ1-5,CASSYPGGGNQPQHF,TGTGCCAGCAGTTACCCGGGGGGAGGCAATCAGCCCCAGCATTTT
14,TRBV4-1,.,TRBJ1-2,CASSQGRNNYGYTF,TGCGCCAGCAGCCAAGGACGCAATAACTATGGCTACACCTTC
10,TRBV29-1,.,TRBJ2-4,CSVDPDIQYF,TGCAGCGTTGACCCTGACATTCAGTACTTC